A single sample is the source of the 2 T cell receptor beta chains below, sequenced in a study of Graves' ophthalmopathy and Graves' hyperthyroidism. The authors amplified TCR beta CDR3 regions, and they did so from RNA transcripts for repertoire sequencing. HTBI primers were used in a first-round RT-PCR, which preceded a second-round multiplex PCR. From the multiplex PCR reads, TCRdb called clonotypes with MiXCR, one entry per CDR3 protein. The sample records some 360,000 distinct CDR3 sequences, approximately 18% being singletons. The source material was peripheral blood. Every receptor here comes from an adult woman with stable Graves' hyperthyroidism.

This clonotype was counted at least ten times. This chain joins TRBV29-1 and TRBJ2-7; 9 bases match TRBD2. Germline values: CDR1 SQVTM, CDR2 ANQGSEA. Trimming took 4 bases from V and 3 from J; bases not matched to a gene: 4. The CDR3 contains 13 residues. The CDR3 loop reads CSVGTSAYYEQYF. The CDR3 DNA reads TGCAGCGTTGGGACTAGCGCATACTACGAGCAGTACTTC.

At least ten counts were recorded for this clonotype. This chain joins TRBV27 and TRBJ2-7, with D uncertain. CDR1 and CDR2 from the germline V gene are MNHEY and SMNVEV (reference sequence). Trimming took 8 bases from V and 4 from J, leaving 18 bases between them. The CDR3 sequence is 14 residues long. The CDR3 region has the DNA TGTGCCAGCCGCCAACAACTTCCCTTTTACGAGCAGTACTTC. It translates to CASRQQLPFYEQYF.